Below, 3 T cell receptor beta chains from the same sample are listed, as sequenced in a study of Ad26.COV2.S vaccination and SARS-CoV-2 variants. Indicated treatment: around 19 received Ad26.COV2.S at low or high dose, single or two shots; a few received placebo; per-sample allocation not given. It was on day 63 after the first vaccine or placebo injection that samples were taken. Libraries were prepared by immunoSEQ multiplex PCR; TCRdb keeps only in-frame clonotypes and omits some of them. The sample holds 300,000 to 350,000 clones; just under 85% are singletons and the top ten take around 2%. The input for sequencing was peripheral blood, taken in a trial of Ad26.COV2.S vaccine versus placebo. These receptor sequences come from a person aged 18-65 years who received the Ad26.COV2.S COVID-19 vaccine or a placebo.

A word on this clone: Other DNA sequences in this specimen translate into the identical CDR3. The CDR3 protein is CASSLGPSGGSDTQYF. The CDR3 nucleotides are TGCGCCAGCAGCTTGGGTCCCAGCGGGGGATCAGATACGCAGTATTTT. The V and J genes are TRBV5-1 and TRBJ2-3, with TRBD2 matching over 8 bases. With 0 bases clipped from V and 4 bases from J, the junction kept 7 bases outside the gene matches. The CDR3 consists of 16 residues. The germline gives CDR1 SGHRS, CDR2 YFSETQ.

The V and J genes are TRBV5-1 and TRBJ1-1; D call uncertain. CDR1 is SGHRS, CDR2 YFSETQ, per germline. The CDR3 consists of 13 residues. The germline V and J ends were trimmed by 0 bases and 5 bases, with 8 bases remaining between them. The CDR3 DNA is TGCGCCAGCAGCTTGGTGGCGGGTACTGAAGCTTTCTTT. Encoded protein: CASSLVAGTEAFF.

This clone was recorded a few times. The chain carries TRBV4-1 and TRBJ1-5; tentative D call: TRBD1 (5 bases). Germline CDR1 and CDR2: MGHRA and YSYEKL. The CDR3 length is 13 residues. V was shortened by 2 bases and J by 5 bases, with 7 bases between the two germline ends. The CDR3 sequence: CASSQWGDQPQHF. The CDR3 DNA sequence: TGCGCCAGCAGCCAATGGGGGGATCAGCCCCAGCATTTT.